These T cell receptor beta chains were read from a single sample in a study of CD8 T cells in Susac syndrome. TCRdb ran MiXCR on the immunoSEQ multiplex PCR reads and lists one entry per CDR3 protein. Among 150,000 or so distinct CDR3 sequences listed, about 91% were seen once. The material sequenced was CD4+ T cells from PBMCs. These receptors were taken from a human donor in good health. The conserved cysteine and the conserved F or W are not part of the CDR3 here. Size is omitted from some rows. Given values are once, few, many or a class for expanded clones.

size	V	J	CDR3
-	TRBV2	TRBJ2-5	ASSDASGQETQY
-	TRBV20-1	TRBJ2-7	SATGGTGFYEQY
-	TRBV12-3/TRBV12-4	TRBJ1-1	ASGRRDRMNTEAF
-	TRBV6-1	TRBJ2-5	ASSGLARETQY
-	TRBV5-1	TRBJ2-1	ASSLVGTVYNEQF
once	TRBV6-1	TRBJ1-1	ASKNRGGKASTEAF
-	TRBV6-6	TRBJ1-1	ASSSSQGNTEAF
-	TRBV12-3/TRBV12-4	TRBJ1-6	ASSPTGGNSPLH
-	TRBV7-9	TRBJ2-7	ASSPGGSLNYEQY
once	TRBV5-1	TRBJ1-2	ASSSTGEPGYT
once	TRBV11-2	TRBJ1-2	ASSAGQARGYT
once	TRBV5-6	TRBJ1-6	ASSPGQGAPLH
-	TRBV7-9	TRBJ1-6	ASSPWTGPNNSPLH
few	TRBV18	TRBJ1-5	ASSPPNQPQH
-	TRBV2	TRBJ1-1	ASRVNGMGEAF
-	TRBV19	TRBJ2-1	ASSVWTSGDNEQF
-	TRBV2	TRBJ2-1	ASSRSPEQF
-	TRBV5-1	TRBJ2-7	ASSLQVSSYEQY
-	TRBV20-1	TRBJ2-1	SARDLASGVGYNEQF
-	TRBV5-1	TRBJ1-5	ASSFSGSYSNQPQH
-	TRBV7-8	TRBJ2-5	ASSLFGSNQETQY
-	TRBV7-3	TRBJ2-3	ASSSWAGSTDTQY
-	TRBV7-6	TRBJ2-5	ASSLDRQVQETQY
-	TRBV7-9	TRBJ2-6	ASSLAADSSGANVLT
-	TRBV7-2	TRBJ1-1	ASSFYGGGQNEAF
-	TRBV29-1	TRBJ2-2	SVEKQLNTGELF
few	TRBV6-1	TRBJ2-4	ASSQTLLAKNIQY
-	TRBV28	TRBJ2-7	ASSPSGSVYEQY
once	TRBV3-1	TRBJ1-2	ASSHRDTLYGYT
-	TRBV7-2	TRBJ2-5	ASNRGQAQETQY
-	TRBV10-3	TRBJ2-3	AIKNSGEPTDTQY
-	TRBV10-3	TRBJ2-3	AITPGAATDTQY
-	TRBV10-3	TRBJ1-4	AISDNGPRAEKLF
-	TRBV20-1	TRBJ1-2	SQLPTGANYGYT
-	TRBV7-9	TRBJ2-5	ASSSGTSGNQETQY
-	TRBV20-1	TRBJ1-3	SAFSSSGNTIY
-	TRBV3-1	TRBJ1-6	ASSPLDRVNSPLH
once	TRBV30	TRBJ2-7	AYGVWGEKY
-	TRBV4-3	TRBJ2-3	ASSQSGTGTDTQY
-	TRBV20-1	TRBJ2-7	SARDWGGGQGRGAYEQY
-	TRBV14	TRBJ2-2	ASSRLKSGLAGGGELF
-	TRBV7-8	TRBJ2-2	ASSFGTDDGGELF
few	TRBV7-3	TRBJ1-1	ASSLTGGNTEAF
-	TRBV29-1	TRBJ2-6	SVEDLGFSGANVLT
few	TRBV6-2/TRBV6-3	TRBJ2-3	ASSSTGASTDTQY
-	TRBV20-1	TRBJ2-1	SARDRVREQF
-	TRBV29-1	TRBJ1-1	SVMGRLNTEAF
-	TRBV3-1	TRBJ2-5	ASSQNLAGETQY
-	TRBV2	TRBJ1-1	ASRPRGAHTEAF
-	TRBV4-1	TRBJ2-5	ASSQDPPNFRGETQY
-	TRBV5-1	TRBJ2-1	ASSSSGTGSYNEQF
-	TRBV29-1	TRBJ1-3	SVGTDPGNTIY